This record concerns one T cell receptor (beta chain) sequence. The CDR3 totals 14 residues. The V end was cut by 1 base, the J end by 9 bases, with 13 bases between. Looked up from germline, CDR1 is MNHNS and CDR2 is SASEGT. This record comes from a study of blood T cell repertoires in COVID-19. Study-level background: Italy, Spain and the United States were the sources of the convalescent and acute COVID-19 samples. T cells, B-cell-depleted T cells, or PBMCs supplied cDNA or gDNA.

Per the authors' pipeline: Researchers report that nucleated cell counts were estimated from reference gene primer amplification. Generated by immunoSEQ multiplex PCR, the TCRdb table keeps only in-frame clones and is missing some. V and J calls and clone size are as listed in that table; D and trimming were resolved from the DNA. The sample carries approximately 260,000 clones, more than 60% recorded once. This clonotype was sampled from a woman between 40 and 55 years old with active or convalescent COVID-19. The rearrangement joins TRBV6-1 to TRBJ1-5; D possibly corresponds to TRBD1 (6 bases). Sequencing was carried out using peripheral blood. CDR3 bases: TGTGCCAGCAGTGAAGTCAGGGGAGGGGGGCCCCAGCATTTT. Protein product: CASSEVRGGGPQHF.